The sequence of this T cell receptor beta chain was determined in a study of cytomegalovirus exposure and HLA in healthy donors. Study results and limitations: Researchers catalogued around 150 TCR beta chains as cytomegalovirus-associated.

Produced via immunoSEQ multiplex PCR; TCRdb's table is partial and in-frame only. The sample has 300,000 to 400,000 clones; approximately 91% are singletons. Worth noting for this clone: Its antigen is unidentified.

The V end lost 5 bases, the J end lost 7 bases, and 9 bases lay between the germline ends. CDR1 is SGHVS and CDR2 is FNYEAQ in the germline V gene. CDR3 length: 12 residues. This receptor was obtained from a man aged 25 to 40 in good health and CMV-seronegative. V and J are TRBV7-6 and TRBJ2-1; D is perhaps TRBD1 (6 bases). The sample comprised PBMCs. CDR3 bases: TGTGCCAGCAGCGTACAGGGAAATGAGCAGTTCTTC. Its translation: CASSVQGNEQFF.